This is a list of T cell receptor beta chains from one sample in a study of control samples from healthy donors and cancer patients. The data were produced by immunoSEQ multiplex PCR, yet TCRdb's version contains in-frame clones alone and is incomplete. The sample lists about 26,000 clones, approximately 85% seen once, with under 30% in the top ten. Sequencing was done on a sample of PBMCs. The source of these receptors is a man in his 60s with colorectal cancer. Both conserved end residues are part of each CDR3. A D gene is named only where the DNA matches it firmly. Some rows have no size entry. The others give once, few or many, or a class for an expanded clone.

d_gene,abundance,j_gene,v_gene,CDR3aa,CDR3nt
.,.,TRBJ1-1,TRBV7-9,CASSHARGNTEAFF,TGTGCCAGCAGCCACGCCAGGGGGAACACTGAAGCTTTCTTT
TRBD1,.,TRBJ1-3,TRBV4-2,CASSQDLLDRAGNTIYF,TGTGCCAGCAGCCAAGATCTCCTCGACAGGGCTGGAAACACCATATATTTT
.,.,TRBJ1-3,TRBV10-3,CAISDGQIRSGNTIYF,TGTGCCATCAGTGATGGACAGATTCGCTCTGGAAACACCATATATTTT
.,.,TRBJ1-2,TRBV24-1,CATSEDTNYGYTF,TGTGCCACCAGTGAGGATACGAACTATGGCTACACCTTC
.,.,TRBJ1-1,TRBV19,CASKRDTVNTEAFF,TGTGCCAGTAAGCGGGACACAGTGAACACTGAAGCTTTCTTT
.,.,TRBJ1-5,TRBV2,CASNRDHSNQPQHF,TGTGCCTCGAACAGGGACCATAGCAATCAGCCCCAGCATTTT
.,.,TRBJ2-7,TRBV11-2,CASSLLDGKTYEQYF,TGTGCCAGCAGCTTATTAGACGGAAAGACCTACGAGCAGTACTTC
.,.,TRBJ1-6,TRBV5-1,CASSFRTDNSPLHF,TGCGCCAGCAGCTTCCGGACGGATAATTCACCCCTCCACTTT
TRBD1,.,TRBJ2-4,TRBV19,CASSLARAGGNIQYF,TGTGCCAGTAGTCTCGCTAGAGCAGGGGGAAACATTCAGTACTTC
TRBD1,.,TRBJ2-2,TRBV12-5,CASGLAIGTGGLGELFF,TGTGCTAGTGGTTTGGCCATCGGGACAGGGGGCCTCGGGGAGCTGTTTTTT
.,.,TRBJ2-5,TRBV5-1,CASSSSDQETQYF,TGCGCCAGCAGCTCGTCCGACCAAGAGACCCAGTACTTC
TRBD2,few,TRBJ2-1,TRBV5-1,CASSSSGGAFYNEQFF,TGCGCCAGCAGCTCTTCCGGGGGGGCCTTCTACAATGAGCAGTTCTTC
.,.,TRBJ2-1,TRBV4-1,CASSQDLSNEQFF,TGCGCCAGCAGCCAAGATCTGTCGAATGAGCAGTTCTTC
.,.,TRBJ2-1,TRBV2,CASRGGQSLGNEQFF,TGTGCCAGCAGGGGGGGACAGAGCTTAGGGAATGAGCAGTTCTTC
.,.,TRBJ2-3,TRBV11-2,CASSLAGGRSDTQYF,TGTGCCAGCAGCTTAGCGGGGGGCCGATCAGATACGCAGTATTTT
.,.,TRBJ1-6,TRBV4-3,CASSFNRVENSPLHF,TGCGCCAGCAGCTTTAACAGGGTTGAAAATTCACCCCTCCACTTT
.,.,TRBJ1-3,TRBV7-5,CARSSPERKSSGNTIYF,TGTGCCAGAAGCTCACCGGAACGGAAGAGCTCTGGAAACACCATATATTTT
.,.,TRBJ1-2,TRBV5-5,CASSGGWRNYGYTF,TGTGCCAGCAGCGGAGGTTGGCGAAACTATGGCTACACCTTC
.,.,TRBJ1-2,TRBV9,CASSVAVGYGYTF,TGTGCCAGCAGCGTAGCTGTAGGCTATGGCTACACCTTC
.,.,TRBJ2-7,TRBV5-1,CASSLNYEQYF,TGCGCCAGCAGCTTGAACTACGAGCAGTACTTC
.,.,TRBJ1-1,TRBV18,CASSPRDTEAFF,TGTGCCAGCTCACCACGGGACACTGAAGCTTTCTTT
.,.,TRBJ1-1,TRBV27,CASSLRGLNTEAFF,TGTGCCAGCAGTTTGAGGGGTTTGAACACTGAAGCTTTCTTT
TRBD1,.,TRBJ1-4,TRBV7-9,CASSGQGGEKLFF,TGTGCCAGCAGTGGGCAGGGGGGTGAAAAACTGTTTTTT
.,few,TRBJ2-3,TRBV5-8,CASRSYRDNTQYF,TGTGCCAGCAGGTCGTACAGGGATAATACGCAGTATTTT